This entry concerns a single TCR beta chain. The antigen is undetermined. The data are from a study of vaccination effects on CD4 cells after COVID-19. Study details: Early and late time points after vaccination were used to sample a few convalescent patients. Study-level results: Late after vaccination, infection- and vaccine-induced clones showed marked clonal contraction.

Using immunoSEQ multiplex PCR, the repertoire was profiled, and TCRdb retains in-frame clones only, with some absent. This sample has tens of thousands of clones; over 60% occur once, and the top ten carry approximately 5.1%. Trimming left V 5 bases short and J 0 bases short, with 10 bases between. The CDR3 is made up of 15 amino acids. The germline CDR1 and CDR2 sequences are MDHEN and SYDVKM. The authors isolated CD4+ T cells after nine to eleven days of culture. PCR-confirmed SARS-CoV-2 infection occurred in the person between March and December 2020. Each participant was administered two doses of either the BNT162b2 or the mRNA-1273 vaccine.

The V call is TRBV28, the J call TRBJ1-4, with D maybe TRBD1 (6 bases). The sample in question was CD4+ T cells from PBMCs cultured without peptide, obtained after COVID-19 vaccination. The sequence was obtained from a human donor who had a prior SARS-CoV-2 infection. The CDR3 here is CASSKDSATNEKLFF. The CDR3 DNA sequence: TGTGCCAGCAGTAAGGACAGTGCAACTAATGAAAAACTGTTTTTT.